The present T cell receptor beta chain was sequenced within a study of T cells in Graves' hyperthyroidism and ophthalmopathy. Study background: Peripheral blood sampling occurred at initial diagnosis, before any treatment.

This clonotype was picked up a small number of times. Its antigen is as yet unknown. TCR beta CDR3 regions were amplified from RNA transcripts. The HTBI primer set was used in a first-round RT-PCR of the TCR CDR3. Each CDR3 protein is one row after TCRdb ran MiXCR on the multiplex PCR reads. This table holds a few hundred thousand distinct CDR3 sequences, about 16% found once. The germline CDR1 and CDR2 sequences are MNHEY and SVGEGT. V was pared by 2 bases and J by 7 bases, with 6 bases of the junction left unmatched. This CDR3 contains 16 residues. Whole-study results and caveats: A 13 V-J model separated ophthalmopathy from stable hyperthyroidism.

The chain has TRBV6-2 or TRBV6-3 and TRBJ2-1; 12 nucleotides match TRBD2. Sequences were obtained from blood. The TCR comes from a woman under 40 with Graves' hyperthyroidism. CDR3 amino acids: CASSYPSGRAWNEQFF. The CDR3 DNA reads as TGTGCCAGCAGTTACCCTAGCGGGAGGGCTTGGAATGAGCAGTTCTTC.